The source of this T cell receptor (beta chain) is a study of cytomegalovirus exposure and HLA in healthy donors. The study's findings and limits: Common viral pathogens (according to a later analysis) appeared linked to several of the most significant clusters. TCR beta V- and J-gene trimming was later associated with a missense DCLRE1C variant. Later findings reportedly placed an Asian-associated ancestry cluster below the approximately 700-donor mean for N-insertions.

This PCR relied on a set of 60 Vbeta primers and 13 Jbeta primers. This table comes from immunoSEQ multiplex PCR, and its TCRdb copy is limited to in-frame clones, with some not included. In the table there are about 190,000 clones, almost 75% of which are singletons. This clone was recorded a few times. Its antigen is currently unknown. From germline, CDR1 is LNHDA and CDR2 SQIVND (reference sequence). The CDR3 contains 17 residues. Trimming took 3 bases from V and 6 from J; bases not matched to a gene: 11. This clonotype was sampled from a woman aged 25 to 39 in good health and CMV-seropositive. The sample comprised PBMCs. The chain links TRBV19 to TRBJ1-5, with 10 bases fitting TRBD1. CDR3 protein: CASSMGPGQGTGQPQHF. The CDR3 DNA sequence: TGTGCCAGTAGTATGGGACCGGGACAGGGGACGGGTCAGCCCCAGCATTTT.